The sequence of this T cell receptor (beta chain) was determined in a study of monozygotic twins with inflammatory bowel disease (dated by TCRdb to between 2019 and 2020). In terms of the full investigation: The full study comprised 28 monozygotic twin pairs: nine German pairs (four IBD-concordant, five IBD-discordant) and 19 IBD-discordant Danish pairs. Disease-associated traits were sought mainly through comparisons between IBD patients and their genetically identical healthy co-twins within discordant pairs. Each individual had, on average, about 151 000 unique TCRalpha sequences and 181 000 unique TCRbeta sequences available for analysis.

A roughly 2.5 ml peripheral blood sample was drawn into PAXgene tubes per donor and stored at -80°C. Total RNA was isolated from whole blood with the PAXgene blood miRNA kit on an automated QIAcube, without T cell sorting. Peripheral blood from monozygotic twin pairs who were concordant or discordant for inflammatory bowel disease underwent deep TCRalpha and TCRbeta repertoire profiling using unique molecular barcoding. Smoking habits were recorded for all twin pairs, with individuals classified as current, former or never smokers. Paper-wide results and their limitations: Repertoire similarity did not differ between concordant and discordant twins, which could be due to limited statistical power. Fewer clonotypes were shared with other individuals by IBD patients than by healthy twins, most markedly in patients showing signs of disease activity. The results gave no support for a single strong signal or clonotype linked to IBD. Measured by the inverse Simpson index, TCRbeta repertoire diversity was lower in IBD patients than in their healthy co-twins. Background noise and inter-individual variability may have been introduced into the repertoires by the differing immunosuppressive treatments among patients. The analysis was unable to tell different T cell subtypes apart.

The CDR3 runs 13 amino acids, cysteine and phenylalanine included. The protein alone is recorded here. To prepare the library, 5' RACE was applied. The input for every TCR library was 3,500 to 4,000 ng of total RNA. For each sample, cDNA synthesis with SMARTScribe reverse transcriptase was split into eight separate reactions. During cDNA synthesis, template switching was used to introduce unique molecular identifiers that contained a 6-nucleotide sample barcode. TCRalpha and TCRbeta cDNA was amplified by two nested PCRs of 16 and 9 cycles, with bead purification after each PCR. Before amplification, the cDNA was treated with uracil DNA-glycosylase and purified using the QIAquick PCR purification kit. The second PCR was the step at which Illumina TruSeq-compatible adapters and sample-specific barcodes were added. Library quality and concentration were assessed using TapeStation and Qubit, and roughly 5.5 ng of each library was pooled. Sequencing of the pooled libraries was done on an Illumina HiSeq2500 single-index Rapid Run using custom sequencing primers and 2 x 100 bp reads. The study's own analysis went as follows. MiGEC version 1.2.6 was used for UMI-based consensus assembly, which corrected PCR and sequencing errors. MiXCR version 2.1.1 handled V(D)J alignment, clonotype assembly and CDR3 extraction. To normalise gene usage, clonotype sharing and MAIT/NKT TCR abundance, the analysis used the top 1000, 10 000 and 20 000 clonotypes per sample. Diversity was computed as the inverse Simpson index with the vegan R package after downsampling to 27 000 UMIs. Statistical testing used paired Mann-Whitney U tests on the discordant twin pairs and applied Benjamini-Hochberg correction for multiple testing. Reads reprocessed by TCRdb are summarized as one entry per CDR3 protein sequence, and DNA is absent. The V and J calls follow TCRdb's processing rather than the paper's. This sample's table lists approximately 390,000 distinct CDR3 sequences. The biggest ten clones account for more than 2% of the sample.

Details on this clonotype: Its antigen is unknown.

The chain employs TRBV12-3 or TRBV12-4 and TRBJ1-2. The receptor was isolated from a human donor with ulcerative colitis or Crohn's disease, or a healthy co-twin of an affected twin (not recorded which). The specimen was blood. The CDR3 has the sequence CASSPFLAYGYTF.